The T cell receptor (beta chain) under discussion was sequenced for a study of CD8+ T cells in alopecia areata. Study as a whole: Oral tofacitinib, 5 to 10 mg twice daily, was given in an open-label trial.

Researchers took lesional scalp punch biopsies and peripheral blood from people who were alopecia areata patients. Overall study findings and caveats: Clonality was higher in lesional than normal scalp, especially in alopecia totalis/universalis. It was less clear whether patients shared TCRs than it was in mice, possibly because of HLA. Normal skin's resident alphabeta T cells are also sequenced in scalp samples.

cDNA prepared by RNA extraction and subsequent reverse transcription served as the template for sequencing. Profiled with immunoSEQ multiplex PCR; TCRdb holds only in-frame clones, not every one. The sample gives about 11,000 clones, 61% of which show up once; about 15% is in the top ten. As to this clone: Its antigen remains unidentified.

The TCR originated in a human donor with alopecia areata. The sequencing input was skin.

The CDR3 region is CASSLLVDASGANVLTF. The CDR3 bases are TGCGCCAGCAGCTTGTTGGTGGACGCCTCTGGGGCCAACGTCCTGACTTTC. The genes are TRBV5-1 and TRBJ2-6, with D unresolved. The germline CDR1 and CDR2 sequences are SGHRS and YFSETQ. The CDR3 is 17 residues long. V gave up 1 base and J gave up 0 bases, with 11 bases separating them.